The next 31 T cell receptor beta chains were all read from a single sample in a study of blood T cell repertoires in COVID-19. Some clones are missing from TCRdb's copy, which holds only in-frame ones; the method was immunoSEQ multiplex PCR. The sample consists of just under 300,000 clones, approximately 86% of them appearing once. What was sequenced was peripheral blood. These receptors came from a man in his 70s with acute or convalescent COVID-19.

V usage is TRBV3-1 (or the pseudogene TRBV3-2) and J usage is TRBJ1-5; D not certain. V lost 1 base and J 6 bases, leaving 7 bases between the germline ends. CDR3 length: 13 residues. Germline CDR1 LGHDT, CDR2 YNNKEL (reference sequence). The CDR3 nucleotides read TGTGCCAGCAGCCAAGGGGCGGGTCAGCCCCAGCATTTT. Translated, it gives CASSQGAGQPQHF.

This clone was observed many times. The gene calls are TRBV3-1 (or the pseudogene TRBV3-2) and TRBJ2-2; TRBD1 aligns across 7 bases. The germline gives CDR1 LGHDT, CDR2 YNNKEL (reference sequence). The CDR3 is 15 amino acids. The trim removed 2 bases at V and 1 base at J, leaving 1 base unmatched. The DNA for the CDR3 is TGTGCCAGCAGCCAATGGGACAGGAACACCGGGGAGCTGTTTTTT. Translated: CASSQWDRNTGELFF.

In the case of this clone: Other nucleotide sequences from this sample produce the same CDR3. The chain recombines TRBV18 with TRBJ2-1; 15 bases fit TRBD2. CDR3 length equals 16 residues. The V gene end was trimmed by 3 bases and the J gene end by 7 bases; junction bases not matched to a gene: 4. Germline loops: CDR1 KGHSH, CDR2 LQKENI. In DNA form, the CDR3 reads TGTGCCAGCTCACCTCCGGGACTAGCGGGGGGAAATGAGCAGTTCTTC. Translation: CASSPPGLAGGNEQFF.

The CDR3, as DNA: TGTGCCTGGAGTGTACAAGGGGCTAGCGGGGATTACTTC. This sequence encodes CAWSVQGASGDYF. The J gene is TRBJ2-7, the V gene TRBV30, with 9 bases identical to TRBD2. The CDR3 has 13 residues. J lost 13 bases, V lost 0 bases, and 10 bases had no gene match. Germline CDR1 and CDR2: GTSNPN and SVGIG (reference sequence).

The chain employs TRBV9 and TRBJ1-1, with D perhaps TRBD1 (5 bases). Trimming took 3 bases from V and 6 from J, leaving 15 bases between them. The length of the CDR3 is 14 residues. The germline V gene has CDR1 SGDLS and CDR2 YYNGEE. This CDR3 is CASSARLWGSEAFF. CDR3 nucleotide sequence: TGTGCCAGCAGCGCCCGGCTGTGGGGCTCTGAAGCTTTCTTT.

This clone has a single count. The V gene is TRBV29-1, the J gene TRBJ2-6; TRBD1 aligns across 11 bases. Germline V gene data show CDR1 as SQVTM and CDR2 as ANQGSEA. The CDR3 loop spans 17 amino acids. The V and J ends lost 6 bases and 0 bases, in that order; junction bases with no gene match: 7. CDR3 nucleotide sequence: TGCAGCGTCTTATCCGGGACAGGGGGCTCTGGGGCCAACGTCCTGACTTTC. It yields the protein CSVLSGTGGSGANVLTF.

V gene TRBV5-1 combines with J gene TRBJ1-6, with D possibly TRBD1 on 5 matching bases. Germline V gives CDR1 SGHRS, CDR2 YFSETQ. The CDR3 contains 16 residues. V was pared by 0 bases and J by 10 bases, with 17 bases between. The CDR3 is CASSLEGSGSISPLHF. The CDR3 region has the DNA TGCGCCAGCAGCTTGGAAGGATCAGGGTCCATCTCACCCCTCCACTTT.

V and J are TRBV7-2 and TRBJ2-7; TRBD1 aligns across 9 bases. This CDR3 is 14 amino acids long. Germline V gives CDR1 SGHTA, CDR2 FQGNSA. J was trimmed by 5 bases and V by 5 bases; bases with no gene match: 7. The CDR3 is CASSPQGARHEQYF. In DNA, the CDR3 is TGTGCCAGCAGCCCACAGGGGGCGCGTCACGAGCAGTACTTC.

For this clone: A much larger clone lies a single base off, so this may be a read error. V and J are TRBV7-2 and TRBJ2-3, with a possible D match to TRBD2 (5 bases). The CDR3 is 16 residues long. Germline loops: CDR1 SGHTA, CDR2 FQGNSA. CDR3: CASSSPIVPSTDMQYF. CDR3 sequence (DNA): TGTGCCAGCAGCTCCCCGATAGTCCCTAGCACAGATATGCAGTATTTT.

The CDR3 loop is CASSLGRYGYTF. DNA for the CDR3: TGTGCCAGCAGCTTAGGGAGGTATGGCTACACCTTC. The chain joins TRBV5-6 to TRBJ1-2; the D is unclear. V lost 2 bases, J lost 5 bases, and 7 bases lay in between. This CDR3 contains 12 residues. Germline assignment: CDR1 SGHDT and CDR2 YYEEEE.

This CDR3 is CASSTLPGLAGGLHSGANVLTF. CDR3 in DNA: TGTGCCAGCAGTACATTACCCGGACTAGCGGGGGGGCTCCACTCTGGGGCCAACGTCCTGACTTTC. This chain connects TRBV28 to TRBJ2-6; TRBD2 agrees at 15 bases. The CDR3 sequence is 22 residues long. Trimming at V came to 5 bases and at J to 0 bases, leaving 14 bases not matched to a gene. Germline V CDR1 and CDR2: MDHEN, SYDVKM.

The J gene is TRBJ2-3, the V gene TRBV21-1; whether TRBD1, the table's D call, matches the DNA was not checked. TRBV21-1 is a pseudogene segment. There are 14 residues in the CDR3. CDR3 DNA: TGTGCCAGCAACTCAGGGAAGGGGACAGATACGCAGTATTTT. Translated, it gives CASNSGKGTDTQYF.

This clone was detected once. This chain uses TRBV2 with TRBJ1-5; the D gene is possibly TRBD1 (5 bases). Trimming stripped 4 bases from V and 3 bases from J, with 7 bases between. This CDR3 region has 13 residues. The germline gives CDR1 SNHLY, CDR2 FYNNEI. CDR3 region: CASSADNNQPQHF. CDR3 nucleotide sequence: TGTGCCAGCAGTGCGGACAACAATCAGCCCCAGCATTTT. The full variable domain, in which reference TRBV2 and TRBJ1-5 provide the parts outside the CDR3, is EPEVTQTPSHQVTQMGQEVILRCVPISNHLYFYWYRQILGQKVEFLVSFYNNEISEKSEIFDDQFSVERPDGSNFTLKIRSTKLEDSAMYFCASSADNNQPQHFGDGTRLSIL.

This clone was picked up one time. This chain joins TRBV4-1 and TRBJ1-5; unclear D gene. The CDR3 has 13 amino acids. V dropped 0 bases and J dropped 6 bases, with 6 bases sitting between them. Germline CDR1 and CDR2: MGHRA and YSYEKL. CDR3 protein: CASSQEGGQPQHF. In nucleotides, the CDR3 is TGCGCCAGCAGCCAAGAGGGAGGTCAGCCCCAGCATTTT.

The chain joins TRBV29-1 to TRBJ1-2; tentatively, D is TRBD1 (6 bases). Germline loops: CDR1 SQVTM, CDR2 ANQGSEA. V was trimmed by 4 bases and J by 6 bases, leaving 9 bases between them. There are 11 residues in the CDR3. CDR3 amino acids: CSVGRDNGYTF. Written as DNA, the CDR3 is TGCAGCGTTGGCCGGGACAATGGCTACACCTTC.

In DNA, the CDR3 is TGTGCCAGCAGCAAATTGATAGCTAACTATGGCTACACCTTC. Encoded protein: CASSKLIANYGYTF. This chain uses TRBV21-1 with TRBJ1-2. TRBV21-1 corresponds to a pseudogene. The CDR3 spans 14 residues.

In its sample, this clone was seen a few times. J is TRBJ1-1 and V is TRBV6-2 or TRBV6-3, with TRBD1 as a possible D gene (5 bases). Germline V gives CDR1 MNHEY, CDR2 SVGEGT. This CDR3 spans 18 amino acids. V gave up 3 bases and J gave up 0 bases, with 20 bases separating them. CDR3 sequence (DNA): TGTGCCAGCAGTTATATGTCCTGGGGGGTCGATCTGAACACTGAAGCTTTCTTT. Its protein product is CASSYMSWGVDLNTEAFF.

The CDR3: CASSPTGGAATGWQYF. The DNA for the CDR3 is TGTGCCAGCAGCCCGACAGGGGGCGCGGCGACCGGGTGGCAGTACTTC. The V call is TRBV5-6, the J call TRBJ2-7; the match to TRBD1 covers 10 bases. The CDR3 loop spans 16 amino acids. CDR1 and CDR2 (germline): SGHDT, YYEEEE. V shed 4 bases and J 9 bases; nucleotides not matched to a gene: 16.

This sequence joins TRBV19 and TRBJ1-4, with a weak D call TRBD1 (5 bases). Looked up from germline, CDR1 is LNHDA and CDR2 is SQIVND (reference sequence). V was clipped by 3 bases and J by 7 bases, with 12 bases between them. The CDR3 sequence is 14 residues long. CDR3 region: CASSIGPQAEKLFF. CDR3 bases: TGTGCCAGTAGTATCGGTCCACAGGCTGAAAAACTGTTTTTT.

In regard to this clone: This same CDR3 is encoded by further DNA sequences in the sample. V usage is TRBV6-5 and J usage is TRBJ2-5, with a weak D call TRBD2 (6 bases). This CDR3 has 12 amino acids. Per germline, CDR1 MNHEY and CDR2 SVGAGI. V lost 6 bases and J 5 bases, leaving 10 bases between the germline ends. The CDR3 sequence is CASRSSGETQYF. For the CDR3, the DNA is TGTGCCAGCAGATCCAGCGGGGAGACCCAGTACTTC.

The rearrangement joins TRBV2 to TRBJ2-3; no firm D call. V gave up 2 bases and J gave up 1 base, with 16 bases separating them. The germline V gene encodes CDR1 SNHLY and CDR2 FYNNEI. The CDR3 covers 17 residues. The CDR3 DNA reads TGTGCCAGCAGTGAATATGAGACACCGATGGGCACAGATACGCAGTATTTT. Translating it yields CASSEYETPMGTDTQYF. The full variable domain, rest sourced from reference TRBV2 and TRBJ2-3, is EPEVTQTPSHQVTQMGQEVILRCVPISNHLYFYWYRQILGQKVEFLVSFYNNEISEKSEIFDDQFSVERPDGSNFTLKIRSTKLEDSAMYFCASSEYETPMGTDTQYFGPGTRLTVL.

V is TRBV28 and J is TRBJ1-2; no clear D gene. The CDR3 is 15 amino acids. The V gene lost 2 bases and the J gene lost 1 base, with 11 bases spanning the gap. Germline V CDR1 and CDR2: MDHEN, SYDVKM. This CDR3 reads CASSLEASVNYGYTF. The CDR3 nucleotides are TGTGCCAGCAGTTTAGAAGCGTCAGTTAACTATGGCTACACCTTC.

This clone was recorded only once. V usage is TRBV5-4 and J usage is TRBJ2-3; a possible D gene is TRBD1 (6 bases). The V gene's germline CDR1 is SGHNT and CDR2 YYREEE (reference sequence). The CDR3 sequence is 15 residues long. Trimming took off 1 base at V and 1 base at J, with 10 bases between the two ends. This CDR3 is CASSLKAGGTDTQYF. CDR3 DNA: TGTGCCAGCAGCTTGAAGGCAGGGGGCACAGATACGCAGTATTTT.

This rearrangement joins TRBV11-3 to TRBJ2-1; D ambiguous. The germline CDR1 and CDR2 sequences are SGHNT and YENEEA. V gave up 1 base and J gave up 5 bases, with 9 bases separating them. The CDR3 is 14 residues long. CDR3 DNA sequence: TGTGCCAGCAGCTTAGGAGTGGGCCACAATGAGCAGTTCTTC. Translated, it gives CASSLGVGHNEQFF.

J is TRBJ2-3 and V is TRBV4-3; 10 positions agree with TRBD2. Germline values: CDR1 LGHNA, CDR2 YSLEER. The CDR3 extends over 17 amino acids. The ends lost 0 bases at V and 5 bases at J; junction bases unmatched: 8. The CDR3 region is CASSQDWASGGKDTQYF. The CDR3, as DNA: TGCGCCAGCAGCCAAGATTGGGCTAGCGGGGGTAAAGATACGCAGTATTTT.

V is TRBV3-1 (or the pseudogene TRBV3-2) and J is TRBJ1-1; D uncertain. Germline assignment: CDR1 LGHDT and CDR2 YNNKEL (reference sequence). The CDR3 length is 13 residues. Between the trimmed V and J ends, which lost 4 bases and 2 bases, there was a span of 8 bases. CDR3 amino acids: CASSRSVNTEAFF. In DNA form, the CDR3 reads TGTGCCAGCAGCCGGTCGGTTAACACTGAAGCTTTCTTT.

V is TRBV3-1 (or the pseudogene TRBV3-2) and J is TRBJ1-3; D gene uncertain. CDR1 LGHDT and CDR2 YNNKEL come from the germline V gene (reference sequence). Trimming pared 3 bases from V and 4 bases from J, leaving 16 bases between. The CDR3 sequence is 16 residues long. CDR3 coding DNA: TGTGCCAGCAGCCAGGCCCCCGGGAGCATCGGAAACACCATATATTTT. As protein: CASSQAPGSIGNTIYF.

V gene TRBV5-1 combines with J gene TRBJ2-2, with a tentative D call TRBD2 (6 bases). V lost 0 bases to trimming and J lost 4 bases, with 10 bases between them. Germline V CDR1 and CDR2: SGHRS, YFSETQ. The CDR3 is made up of 15 amino acids. The CDR3 protein is CASSLAPAGTGELFF. The CDR3 DNA sequence: TGCGCCAGCAGCTTGGCCCCAGCGGGCACCGGGGAGCTGTTTTTT.

V is TRBV6-2 or TRBV6-3 and J is TRBJ1-6; 8 bases fit TRBD1. Germline-derived CDR1 and CDR2 are MNHEY and SVGEGT. The CDR3 extends over 16 amino acids. Trimming cost V 0 bases and J 10 bases; bases outside gene matches: 8. In DNA, the CDR3 is TGTGCCAGCAGTTACTCCTGGACAGGGTTTCCGTCACCCCTCCACTTT. Its protein is CASSYSWTGFPSPLHF.

The chain joins TRBV9 to TRBJ2-7, with 9 bases lining up with TRBD1. Per germline, CDR1 SGDLS and CDR2 YYNGEE. The CDR3 runs 13 residues. Losses at the gene ends were 4 bases for V and 7 bases for J; bases not matched to a gene: 6. This CDR3 reads CASSTGQGREQYF. The CDR3, as DNA: TGTGCCAGCAGCACGGGACAGGGACGGGAGCAGTACTTC.

This clone was picked up a small number of times. The chain carries TRBV24-1 and TRBJ2-7, with no clear D. Trimming cost V 8 bases and J 2 bases, with 30 bases left between them. This CDR3 is 19 amino acids long. The germline gives CDR1 KGHDR, CDR2 SFDVKD. The CDR3 nucleotides are TGTGCCACCATCTTTCCTAGAAGGCCTAACAACCTCGTAACCTACGAGCAGTACTTC. Amino acid sequence: CATIFPRRPNNLVTYEQYF.